The text below deals with one T cell receptor beta chain. Its antigen is unidentified. These data originate in a study of T cells after yellow fever vaccination. Across the study: The authors prepared low-cell-number fractions using SMART-Seq v4 Ultra Low Input. Study conclusions and caveats: Shared CD4/CD8 clonotypes were a small share, likely from convergent recombination.

One entry per CDR3 protein results from TCRdb running MiXCR on the 5' RACE reads. This table has approximately 550,000 distinct CDR3 sequences, 15% to 20% appearing once. Germline CDR1 is DFQATT and CDR2 is SNEGSKA (reference sequence). The CDR3 runs to 15 residues. V lost 3 bases to trimming and J lost 1 base, with 15 bases between them. This sequence joins TRBV20-1 and TRBJ1-1; D may be TRBD1 (5 bases). The clonotype was recovered from a man under 40 who received the YFV17D yellow fever vaccine. The sample in question was PBMCs, obtained 15 days after the yellow fever booster vaccination. The CDR3 loop is CSARGGRSRNTEAFF. The CDR3 coding sequence is TGCAGTGCTAGGGGGGGTAGGTCGCGGAACACTGAAGCTTTCTTT.